The 21 T cell receptor beta chains in this list originate from one sample, sequenced in a study of blood T cells in healthy people across ages. Through a sample-barcoded 5' primer and a J-beta primer mix, a second PCR was run for roughly 6 to 12 cycles. Each CDR3 protein gets one entry after TCRdb re-called the 5' RACE reads with MiXCR. The sample consists of approximately 2,000,000 distinct CDR3 sequences, around 40% of them appearing once. Sequencing used blood. The receptors originated from a human donor in good health.

There are a few counts of this clonotype. The V gene is TRBV4-3, the J gene TRBJ2-5; D gene ambiguous. V dropped 0 bases and J dropped 4 bases, with 9 bases sitting between them. The CDR3 covers 14 residues. Germline V gene sequence: CDR1 LGHNA, CDR2 YSLEER. CDR3 protein: CASSQEGSSETQYF. CDR3 coding DNA: TGCGCCAGCAGCCAAGAGGGCTCTTCAGAGACCCAGTACTTC.

V is TRBV20-1 and J is TRBJ2-5, with D perhaps given as TRBD1 or TRBD2 (5 bases each). Trimming took 2 bases from V and 7 from J, leaving 17 bases between them. The CDR3 runs 14 residues. CDR1 is DFQATT, CDR2 SNEGSKA, per germline (reference sequence). The CDR3 sequence: CSARFGPAGGTQYF. CDR3 in DNA: TGCAGTGCTAGATTTGGTCCGGCTGGGGGGACCCAGTACTTC.

This clonotype was detected only once. Without the conserved terminal phenylalanine or tryptophan, this CDR3 likely stems from a read error. This rearrangement joins TRBV7-9 to TRBJ2-4; D is possibly TRBD2 (6 bases). The end of the DNA aligns better with TRBJ2-5, so the J call may be wrong. Germline CDR1 reads SEHNR; CDR2 reads FQNEAQ (reference sequence). This CDR3 comprises 14 residues. The CDR3 nucleotides are TGTGCCAGCAGCCTGGGGGGATCCCAAGAGACCCAGTACTGC. Translated, it gives CASSLGGSQETQYC.

The chain joins TRBV5-1 to TRBJ2-3, with D perhaps matching TRBD2 (6 bases). Germline V gives CDR1 SGHRS, CDR2 YFSETQ. CDR3 size: 13 residues. V was pared by 5 bases and J by 5 bases, with 12 bases between. The CDR3 DNA reads as TGCGCCAGCAGTAGGAGGGGCGGAGATACGCAGTATTTT. This gives the protein CASSRRGGDTQYF.

This clonotype has just a few counts. The genes are TRBV4-2 and TRBJ1-5; D possibly corresponds to TRBD1 (6 bases). The germline gives CDR1 LGHNA, CDR2 YNFKEQ. Between the trimmed V and J ends, which lost 3 bases and 4 bases, there was a span of 13 bases. The CDR3 length is 15 residues. As DNA, the CDR3 is TGTGCCAGCAGCCAGAAACAGGGTGTAAATCAGCCCCAGCATTTT. Protein sequence: CASSQKQGVNQPQHF.

In regard to this clonotype: One end of the junction fails to match germline, which may point to a read error. The genes are TRBV12-3 or TRBV12-4 and TRBJ1-6; D may be TRBD1 (5 bases). This CDR3 is built from 16 residues. The CDR3 DNA reads as TGTGCCAGCAGTTTGGATGGGGGATTCGGGAATTCGCCCCTCCACTTT. Translated: CASSLDGGFGNSPLHF.

CDR3 nucleotide sequence: TGTGCCAGCAGCCAAGAACTAGGGCCGAACACTGAAGCTTTCTTT. It encodes CASSQELGPNTEAFF. The rearrangement joins TRBV4-2 to TRBJ1-1, with no clear D. This CDR3 has 15 residues. V lost 0 bases and J 1 base, leaving 9 bases between the germline ends. In germline, CDR1 is LGHNA, CDR2 YNFKEQ.

This clonotype came up a few times. The chain is built from TRBV19 and TRBJ1-5, with D uncertain. The V and J ends lost 3 bases and 12 bases respectively, with 12 bases between them. Germline V gene data show CDR1 as LNHDA and CDR2 as SQIVND (reference sequence). The CDR3 spans 12 residues. CDR3 in DNA: TGTGCCAGTAGTATGGGTCTCCTCCTCCAGCATTTT. It codes for CASSMGLLLQHF.

This clonotype was seen only a few times. The genes are TRBV12-3 or TRBV12-4 and TRBJ2-1; D gene unclear. This CDR3 has 14 amino acids. The V and J ends lost 3 bases and 5 bases respectively, with 11 bases between them. CDR3 region: CASSLWQTDNEQFF. The CDR3 coding sequence is TGTGCCAGCAGTTTGTGGCAGACCGACAATGAGCAGTTCTTC.

This clonotype was seen more than once but under ten times. CDR3 amino acids: CASTPEGGINYGYTF. The CDR3 DNA sequence: TGTGCCAGCACCCCGGAAGGAGGCATTAACTATGGCTACACCTTC. This chain joins TRBV28 and TRBJ1-2; D ambiguous. With 7 bases removed from V and 1 base from J, the gap between germline ends came to 16 bases. CDR1 MDHEN and CDR2 SYDVKM come from the germline V gene. This CDR3 is built from 15 residues.

This clonotype was counted between two and nine times. The gene calls are TRBV6-6 and TRBJ1-2; D is unresolved. From germline, CDR1 is MNHNY and CDR2 SVGAGI (reference sequence). This CDR3 comprises 17 residues. V was cut by 0 bases and J by 4 bases, with 18 bases left in between. This CDR3 reads CASSYSIARGFGYGYTF. The CDR3 nucleotides are TGTGCCAGCAGTTACTCGATCGCCAGAGGGTTCGGCTATGGCTACACCTTC.

The chain recombines TRBV7-3 with TRBJ2-3, with 8 bases lining up with TRBD1. V lost 4 bases and J lost 6; bases outside the gene matches: 3. CDR1 is SGHTA, CDR2 FQGTGA, per germline. The CDR3 totals 13 residues. Written as DNA, the CDR3 is TGTGCCAGCAGCTATGCAGGGGGCGATACGCAGTATTTT. Protein sequence: CASSYAGGDTQYF.

This rearrangement joins TRBV28 to TRBJ2-5, with TRBD2 as a possible D gene (6 bases). The germline V gene has CDR1 MDHEN and CDR2 SYDVKM. The ends were cut back, 7 bases at V and 0 bases at J, with 18 bases in the middle. The CDR3 is 16 amino acids. CDR3 amino acids: CASNSGGEGDQETQYF. The DNA of the CDR3 is TGTGCCAGCAATTCCGGGGGAGAGGGTGACCAAGAGACCCAGTACTTC.

The chain is built from TRBV5-1 and TRBJ2-3; TRBD2 is a possible D gene (5 bases). V lost 0 bases, J lost 0 bases, and 14 bases lay in between. The CDR3 totals 17 residues. CDR1 and CDR2 from the germline V gene are SGHRS and YFSETQ. The CDR3 DNA sequence: TGCGCCAGCAGCTTGGGCTGGACTTCCCTTAGCACAGATACGCAGTATTTT. Translation gives CASSLGWTSLSTDTQYF.

This clonotype was detected once. The chain joins TRBV6-6 to TRBJ1-3; TRBD1 matches at 7 bases. From germline, CDR1 is MNHNY and CDR2 SVGAGI (reference sequence). This CDR3 comprises 14 residues. V gave up 9 bases and J gave up 1 base; unmatched junction bases: 6. This CDR3 is CASRARGSGNTIYF. CDR3 DNA sequence: TGTGCCAGTCGGGCCAGGGGGTCTGGAAACACCATATATTTT.

This clonotype was seen a few times. The chain links TRBV6-2 or TRBV6-3 to TRBJ2-7, with D maybe TRBD2 (5 bases). Germline CDR1 MNHEY, CDR2 SVGEGT. The CDR3 runs 15 residues. Trimming took off 4 bases at V and 3 bases at J, with 16 bases between the two ends. The CDR3 region has the DNA TGTGCCAGCAGTTCCTCTCACGGGGTTTTCTACGAGCAGTACTTC. Amino acids: CASSSSHGVFYEQYF.

This clonotype was observed a handful of times. The genes are TRBV5-1 and TRBJ2-7, with D hard to call. Trimming took 0 bases from V and 7 from J, leaving 14 bases between them. Per germline, CDR1 SGHRS and CDR2 YFSETQ. The CDR3 runs 14 residues. The chain's CDR3 is CASSLGLDLREQYF. The CDR3 nucleotides are TGCGCCAGCAGCTTGGGTCTCGATTTGAGGGAGCAGTACTTC.

This clonotype was detected only a few times. J is TRBJ2-7 and V is TRBV10-3; D gene unclear. Germline V gene lookup returns CDR1 ENHRY and CDR2 SYGVKD. The V end lost 3 bases, the J end lost 4 bases, and 10 bases lay between the germline ends. The CDR3 runs 13 residues. The CDR3 nucleotides are TGTGCCATCAGTGATCTGACCCAATACGAGCAGTACTTC. It is translated as CAISDLTQYEQYF.

This clonotype came up a few times. The genes are TRBV6-5 and TRBJ1-1, with a possible D match to TRBD1 (5 bases). V was shortened by 2 bases and J by 5 bases, with 12 bases between the two germline ends. The CDR3 runs 14 residues. Germline V gene lookup returns CDR1 MNHEY and CDR2 SVGAGI. CDR3 nucleotide sequence: TGTGCCAGCAGTTACCTAACAGGAGAGACTGAAGCTTTCTTT. Protein: CASSYLTGETEAFF.

Notes on this clonotype: One end of the junction does not line up with germline, which may come from a read error. The gene calls are TRBV5-1 and TRBJ1-5; 7 bases map to TRBD1. The CDR3 extends over 14 amino acids. Germline V gene lookup returns CDR1 SGHRS and CDR2 YFSETQ. Here the CDR3 reads CAGSMGTDPEPQHF. CDR3 bases: TGCGCCGGCAGTATGGGGACAGACCCTGAGCCCCAGCATTTT.

V usage is TRBV20-1 and J usage is TRBJ2-7; D possibly corresponds to TRBD2 (5 bases). Germline lookup yields CDR1 DFQATT and CDR2 SNEGSKA (reference sequence). Trimming shortened V by 0 bases and J by 2 bases, and 17 bases separated the two germline ends. The CDR3 loop spans 16 amino acids. Here the CDR3 reads CSARDRQRERPYEQYF. CDR3 bases: TGCAGTGCTAGAGATAGGCAGAGGGAGCGCCCCTACGAGCAGTACTTC.